A selection of T cell receptor beta chains follows, all from one sample in a study of blood T cell repertoires in COVID-19. Using immunoSEQ multiplex PCR, the repertoire was profiled, and TCRdb retains in-frame clones only, with some absent. The repertoire includes 110,000 or so clones, about 85% of them detected once, and about 3.6% sits in the top ten. The sequenced material came from peripheral blood. These TCRs come from a man aged 35 to 55 with acute or convalescent COVID-19. Both conserved end residues are part of each CDR3. D genes are given only for firm matches. Clone size is not always given. Where it is, it says once, few, many or a class for expanded clones.

j_call,clone_size,d_call,v_call,cdr3_aa,cdr3_nt
TRBJ2-7,NA,NA,TRBV18,CASSPQTDYEQYF,TGTGCCAGCTCACCACAGACAGACTACGAGCAGTACTTC
TRBJ2-4,NA,TRBD2,TRBV2,CASTRGEAKNIQYF,TGTGCCAGCACCCGGGGGGAAGCCAAAAACATTCAGTACTTC
TRBJ1-5,few,TRBD1,TRBV27,CASSLTGGQPQHF,TGTGCCAGCAGTCTAACAGGGGGACAGCCCCAGCATTTT
TRBJ2-3,NA,TRBD1,TRBV19,CATVPGQGRLGYTDTQYF,TGTGCCACCGTTCCGGGACAGGGGCGCCTGGGCTACACAGATACGCAGTATTTT
TRBJ2-7,NA,NA,TRBV25-1,CASSELDRAYEQYF,TGTGCCAGCAGTGAATTGGACAGAGCCTACGAGCAGTACTTC
TRBJ1-2,NA,NA,TRBV7-2,CASIKTGSHGYTF,TGTGCCAGCATCAAAACAGGGTCTCATGGCTACACCTTC
TRBJ2-4,once,NA,TRBV12-3/TRBV12-4,CASSFSSETIRF,TGTGCCAGCAGTTTTTCATCGGAAACTATCCGCTTC
TRBJ1-2,NA,TRBD1,TRBV5-1,CASSFSGQGEGGYTF,TGCGCCAGCAGCTTCTCAGGTCAGGGGGAAGGTGGCTACACCTTC
TRBJ2-7,NA,TRBD1,TRBV7-6,CASSSLPRDRGYEQYF,TGTGCCAGCAGCTCGCTGCCCCGGGACAGGGGCTACGAGCAGTACTTC
TRBJ2-7,NA,NA,TRBV7-3,CASSLSAGEVAYEQYF,TGTGCCAGCAGCTTATCGGCCGGGGAGGTAGCCTACGAGCAGTACTTC
TRBJ2-5,NA,TRBD2,TRBV7-6,CASSLAGLAEETQYF,TGTGCCAGCAGCTTAGCGGGACTAGCGGAAGAGACCCAGTACTTC
TRBJ2-3,NA,TRBD1,TRBV7-9,CASSPRGQAGYTQYF,TGTGCCAGCAGCCCGAGGGGACAGGCCGGCTATACGCAGTATTTT
TRBJ2-3,NA,NA,TRBV5-8,CASSFGRRPTDTQYF,TGTGCCAGCAGCTTCGGGAGACGACCCACAGATACGCAGTATTTT
TRBJ2-1,NA,TRBD1,TRBV10-3,CAIRGTGTYNEQFF,TGTGCCATCAGGGGGACAGGGACCTACAATGAGCAGTTCTTC